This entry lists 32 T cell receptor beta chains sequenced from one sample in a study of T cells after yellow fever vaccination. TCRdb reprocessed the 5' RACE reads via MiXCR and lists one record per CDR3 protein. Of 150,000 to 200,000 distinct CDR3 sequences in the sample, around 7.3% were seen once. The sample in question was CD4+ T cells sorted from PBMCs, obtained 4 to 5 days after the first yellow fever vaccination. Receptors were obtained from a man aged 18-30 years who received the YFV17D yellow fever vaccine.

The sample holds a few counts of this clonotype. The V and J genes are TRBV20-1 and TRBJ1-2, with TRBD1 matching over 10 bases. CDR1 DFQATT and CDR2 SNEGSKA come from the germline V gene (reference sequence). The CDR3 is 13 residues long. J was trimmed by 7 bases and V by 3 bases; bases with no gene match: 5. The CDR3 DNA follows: TGCAGTGCTAGTCGACAGGGGGCGAGTGGCTACACCTTC. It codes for CSASRQGASGYTF.

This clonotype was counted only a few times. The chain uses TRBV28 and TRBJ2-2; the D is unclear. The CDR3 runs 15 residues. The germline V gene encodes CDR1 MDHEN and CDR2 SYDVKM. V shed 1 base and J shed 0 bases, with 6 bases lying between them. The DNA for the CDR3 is TGTGCCAGCAGTTTATTGGTCGCGAACACCGGGGAGCTGTTTTTT. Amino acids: CASSLLVANTGELFF.

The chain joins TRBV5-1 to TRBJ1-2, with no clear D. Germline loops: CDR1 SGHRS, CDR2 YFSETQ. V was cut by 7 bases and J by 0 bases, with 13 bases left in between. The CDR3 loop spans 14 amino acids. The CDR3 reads CASAFSVANYGYTF. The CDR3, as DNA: TGCGCCAGCGCTTTTTCAGTAGCTAACTATGGCTACACCTTC.

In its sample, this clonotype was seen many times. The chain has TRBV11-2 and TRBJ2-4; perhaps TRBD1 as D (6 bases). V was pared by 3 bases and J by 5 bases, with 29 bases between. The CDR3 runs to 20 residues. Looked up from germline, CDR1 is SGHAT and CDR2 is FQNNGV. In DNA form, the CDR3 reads TGTGCCAGCAGCTTGAAGCAGCAGGGGTTTGGGTTGAGGGTTGAAAACATTCAGTACTTC. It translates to CASSLKQQGFGLRVENIQYF.

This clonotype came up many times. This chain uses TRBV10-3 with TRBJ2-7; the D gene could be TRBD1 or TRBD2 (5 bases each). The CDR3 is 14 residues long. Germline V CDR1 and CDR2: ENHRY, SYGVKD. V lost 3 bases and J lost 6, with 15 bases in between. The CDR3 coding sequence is TGTGCCATCAGTGACACTAAGGGACGGATCGAGCAGTACTTC. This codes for CAISDTKGRIEQYF.

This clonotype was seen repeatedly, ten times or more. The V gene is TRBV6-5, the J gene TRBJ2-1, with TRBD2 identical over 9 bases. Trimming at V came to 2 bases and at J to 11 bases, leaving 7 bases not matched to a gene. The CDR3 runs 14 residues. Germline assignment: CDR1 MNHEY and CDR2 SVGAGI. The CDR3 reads CASSYRRGGGKQFF. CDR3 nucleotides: TGTGCCAGCAGTTACAGGCGGGGGGGCGGAAAGCAGTTCTTC.

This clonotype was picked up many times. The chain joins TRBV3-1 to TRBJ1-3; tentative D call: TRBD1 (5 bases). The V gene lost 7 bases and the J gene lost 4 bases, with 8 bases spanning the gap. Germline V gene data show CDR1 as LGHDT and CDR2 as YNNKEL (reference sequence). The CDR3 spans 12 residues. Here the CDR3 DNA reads TGTGCCAGCACCGGGGGGGGAAACACCATATATTTT. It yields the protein CASTGGGNTIYF.

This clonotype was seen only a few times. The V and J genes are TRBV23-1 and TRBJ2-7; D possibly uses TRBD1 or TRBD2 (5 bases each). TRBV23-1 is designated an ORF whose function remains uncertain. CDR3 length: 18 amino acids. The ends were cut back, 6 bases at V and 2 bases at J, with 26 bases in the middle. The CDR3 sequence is CASSEGSSPGREAYEQYV. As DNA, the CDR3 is TGCGCCAGCAGCGAAGGGAGTTCACCGGGACGGGAAGCCTACGAGCAGTACGTC.

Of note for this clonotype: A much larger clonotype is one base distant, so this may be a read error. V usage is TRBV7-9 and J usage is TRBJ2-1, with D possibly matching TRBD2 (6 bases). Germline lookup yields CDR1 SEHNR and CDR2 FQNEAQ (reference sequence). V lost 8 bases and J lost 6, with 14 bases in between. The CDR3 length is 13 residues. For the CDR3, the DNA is TGTGCCAGCCTCAGGGAGGAGGGCAATGAGCAGTTCTTC. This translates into CASLREEGNEQFF.

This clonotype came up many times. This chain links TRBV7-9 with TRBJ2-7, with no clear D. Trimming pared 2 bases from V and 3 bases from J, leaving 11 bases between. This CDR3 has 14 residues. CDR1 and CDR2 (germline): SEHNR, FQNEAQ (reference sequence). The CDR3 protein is CASSLTLGVYEQYF. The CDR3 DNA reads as TGTGCCAGCAGCTTAACCCTAGGTGTCTACGAGCAGTACTTC.

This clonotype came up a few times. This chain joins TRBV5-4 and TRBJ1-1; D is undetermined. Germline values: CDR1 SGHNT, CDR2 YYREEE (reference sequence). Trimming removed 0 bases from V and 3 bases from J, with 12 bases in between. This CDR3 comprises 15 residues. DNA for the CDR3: TGTGCCAGCAGCTTGGCTCTCACCTGGTACACTGAAGCTTTCTTT. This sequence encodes CASSLALTWYTEAFF.

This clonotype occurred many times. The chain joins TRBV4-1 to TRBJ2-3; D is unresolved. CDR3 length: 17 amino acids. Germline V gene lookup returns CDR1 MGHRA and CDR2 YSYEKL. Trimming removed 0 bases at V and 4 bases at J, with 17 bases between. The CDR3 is CASSQDRRNPRADTQYF. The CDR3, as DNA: TGCGCCAGCAGCCAAGATCGTAGGAACCCCCGGGCAGATACGCAGTATTTT.

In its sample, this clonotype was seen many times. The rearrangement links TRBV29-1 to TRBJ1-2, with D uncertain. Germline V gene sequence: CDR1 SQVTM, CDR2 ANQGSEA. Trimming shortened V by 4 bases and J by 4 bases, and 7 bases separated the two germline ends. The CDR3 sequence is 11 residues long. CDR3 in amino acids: CSVGRIYGYTF. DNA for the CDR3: TGCAGCGTTGGCCGGATCTATGGCTACACCTTC.

Written as DNA, the CDR3 is TGTGCCAGCAGCTATCGCGGGACTAGCGAAGATACGCAGTATTTT. Translated, it gives CASSYRGTSEDTQYF. The chain carries TRBV9 and TRBJ2-3, with 10 nucleotides matching TRBD2. Germline V gene sequence: CDR1 SGDLS, CDR2 YYNGEE. This CDR3 has 15 amino acids. The ends lost 4 bases at V and 5 bases at J; junction bases unmatched: 7.

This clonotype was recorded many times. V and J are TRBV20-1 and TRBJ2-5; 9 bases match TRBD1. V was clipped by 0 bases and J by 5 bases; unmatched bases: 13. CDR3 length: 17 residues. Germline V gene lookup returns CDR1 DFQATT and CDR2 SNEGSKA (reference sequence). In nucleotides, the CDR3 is TGCAGTGCTAGAGAGGGGACAGGGAAGCTCCTAAGGGAGACCCAGTACTTC. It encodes CSAREGTGKLLRETQYF.

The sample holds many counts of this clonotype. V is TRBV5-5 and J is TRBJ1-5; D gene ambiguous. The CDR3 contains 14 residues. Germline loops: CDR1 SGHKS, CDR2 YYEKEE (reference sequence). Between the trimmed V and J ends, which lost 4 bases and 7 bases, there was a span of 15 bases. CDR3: CASSARTVGQPQHF. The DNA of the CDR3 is TGTGCCAGCAGCGCCCGGACGGTGGGCCAGCCCCAGCATTTT.

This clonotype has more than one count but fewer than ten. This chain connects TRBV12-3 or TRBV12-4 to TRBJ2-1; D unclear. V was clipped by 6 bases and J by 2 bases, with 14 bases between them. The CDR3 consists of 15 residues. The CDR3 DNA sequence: TGTGCCAGCAGGACAAACAGACGACCCTACAATGAGCAGTTCTTC. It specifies CASRTNRRPYNEQFF.

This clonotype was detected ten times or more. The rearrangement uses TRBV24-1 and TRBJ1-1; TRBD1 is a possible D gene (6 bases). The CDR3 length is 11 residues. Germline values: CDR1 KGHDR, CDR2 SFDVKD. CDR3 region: CALRGGTEAFF. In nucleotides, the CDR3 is TGTGCTTTACGAGGGGGCACTGAAGCTTTCTTT.

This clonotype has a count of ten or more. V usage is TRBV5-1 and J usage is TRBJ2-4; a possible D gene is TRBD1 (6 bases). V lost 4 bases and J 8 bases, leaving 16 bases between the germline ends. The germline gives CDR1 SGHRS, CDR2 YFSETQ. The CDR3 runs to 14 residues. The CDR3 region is CASSLGGSGDIQYF. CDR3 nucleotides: TGCGCCAGCAGCCTCGGTGGTTCAGGGGACATTCAGTACTTC.

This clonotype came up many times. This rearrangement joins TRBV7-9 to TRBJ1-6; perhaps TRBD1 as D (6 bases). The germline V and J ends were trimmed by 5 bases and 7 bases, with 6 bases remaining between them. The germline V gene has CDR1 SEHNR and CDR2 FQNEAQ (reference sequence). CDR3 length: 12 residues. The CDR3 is CASSGQNSPLHF. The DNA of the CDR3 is TGTGCCAGCAGCGGACAGAATTCACCCCTCCACTTT.

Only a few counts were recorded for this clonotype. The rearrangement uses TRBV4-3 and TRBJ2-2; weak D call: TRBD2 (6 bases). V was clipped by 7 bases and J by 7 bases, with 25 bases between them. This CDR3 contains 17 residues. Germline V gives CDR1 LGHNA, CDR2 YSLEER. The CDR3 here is CASTRHFRGPSDGELFF. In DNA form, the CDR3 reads TGCGCCAGCACCCGACATTTCCGGGGACCTAGCGACGGGGAGCTGTTTTTT.

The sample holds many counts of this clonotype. The CDR3 spells CASSYSREREAFF. For the CDR3, the DNA is TGTGCCAGCAGTTACAGCAGGGAGCGTGAAGCTTTCTTT. V is TRBV6-5 and J is TRBJ1-1; tentatively, D is TRBD1 (5 bases). CDR1 is MNHEY and CDR2 is SVGAGI in the germline V gene. The V end lost 2 bases, the J end lost 7 bases, and 11 bases lay between the germline ends. This CDR3 region has 13 residues.

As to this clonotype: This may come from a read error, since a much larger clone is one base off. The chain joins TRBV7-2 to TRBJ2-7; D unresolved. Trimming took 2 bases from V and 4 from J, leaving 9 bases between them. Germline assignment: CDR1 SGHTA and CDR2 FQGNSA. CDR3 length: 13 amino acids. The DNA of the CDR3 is TGTGCCAGCAGCTTACATGGTTCTTACGAGCAGTACGTC. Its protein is CASSLHGSYEQYV.

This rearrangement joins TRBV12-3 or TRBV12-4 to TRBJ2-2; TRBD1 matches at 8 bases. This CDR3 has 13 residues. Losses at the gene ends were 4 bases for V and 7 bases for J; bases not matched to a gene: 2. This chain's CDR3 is CASSYRGFGELFF. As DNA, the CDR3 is TGTGCCAGCAGTTACAGGGGGTTCGGGGAGCTGTTTTTT.

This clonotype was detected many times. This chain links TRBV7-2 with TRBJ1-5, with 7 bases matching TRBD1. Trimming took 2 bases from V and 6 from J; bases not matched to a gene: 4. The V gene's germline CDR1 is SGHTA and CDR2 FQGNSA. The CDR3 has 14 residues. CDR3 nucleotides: TGTGCCAGCAGCTTAATGACAGGGCGTCAGCCCCAGCATTTT. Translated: CASSLMTGRQPQHF.

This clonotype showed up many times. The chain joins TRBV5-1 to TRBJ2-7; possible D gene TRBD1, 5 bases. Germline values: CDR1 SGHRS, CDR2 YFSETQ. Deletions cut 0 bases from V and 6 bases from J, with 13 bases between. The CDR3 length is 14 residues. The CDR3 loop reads CASSLDSRRGEQYF. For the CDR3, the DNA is TGCGCCAGCAGCTTGGATAGCAGAAGGGGCGAGCAGTACTTC.

The CDR3 DNA reads as TGCGCCAGCAGCTTAGTGTCGGGCAGCCAAGAGACCCAGTACTTC. Amino acid sequence: CASSLVSGSQETQYF. The V call is TRBV5-1, the J call TRBJ2-5, with D unclear. CDR1 is SGHRS and CDR2 is YFSETQ in the germline V gene. The CDR3 is 15 residues long. Trimming took 2 bases from V and 1 from J, leaving 12 bases between them.

The CDR3 DNA follows: TGTGCCAGCAGTTTACGAGGTCCCGGGGCTGATGGCTACACCTTC. Translating gives CASSLRGPGADGYTF. V gene TRBV12-3 or TRBV12-4 combines with J gene TRBJ1-2; the D gene is possibly TRBD1 (5 bases). V lost 2 bases and J 6 bases, leaving 16 bases between the germline ends. This CDR3 has 15 amino acids.

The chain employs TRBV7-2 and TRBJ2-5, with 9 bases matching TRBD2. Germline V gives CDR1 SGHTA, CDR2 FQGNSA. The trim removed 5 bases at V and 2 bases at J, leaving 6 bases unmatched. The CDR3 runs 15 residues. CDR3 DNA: TGTGCCAGCAGCATCACCCTAGCGGGGCAAGAGACCCAGTACTTC. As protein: CASSITLAGQETQYF.

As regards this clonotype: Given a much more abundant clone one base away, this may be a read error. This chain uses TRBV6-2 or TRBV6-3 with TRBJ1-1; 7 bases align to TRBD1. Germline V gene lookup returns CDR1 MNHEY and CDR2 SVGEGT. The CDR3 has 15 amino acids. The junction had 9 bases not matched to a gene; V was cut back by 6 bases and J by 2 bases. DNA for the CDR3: TGTGCCAGCAGCGGCCGGGACAGTGGCAACACTGAAGCTTTCTTT. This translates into CASSGRDSGNTEAFF.

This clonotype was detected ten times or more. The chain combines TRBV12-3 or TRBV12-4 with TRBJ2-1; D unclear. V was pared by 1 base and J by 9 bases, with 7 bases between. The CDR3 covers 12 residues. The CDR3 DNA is TGTGCCAGCAGTTTAGTCCAACTTGAGCAGTTCTTC. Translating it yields CASSLVQLEQFF.

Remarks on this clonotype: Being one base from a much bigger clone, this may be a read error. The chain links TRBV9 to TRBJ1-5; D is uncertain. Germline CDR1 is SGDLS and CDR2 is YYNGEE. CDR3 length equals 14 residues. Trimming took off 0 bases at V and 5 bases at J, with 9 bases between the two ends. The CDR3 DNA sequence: TGTGCCAGCAGCGTAGATCCAGACTATCAGCCCCAGCATTTT. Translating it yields CASSVDPDYQPQHF.